The clone carrying this T cell receptor (beta chain) was observed a handful of times. Antigen specificity is unknown. This record comes from a study of T cells after yellow fever vaccination. Study-wide findings and caveats: Peaking faster, on day 5 versus 15, the secondary response was nonetheless weaker.

TCRdb reanalysed the 5' RACE reads using MiXCR and keeps one entry per CDR3 protein. The sample lists roughly 120,000 distinct CDR3 sequences; 6.5% to 8% were seen once. J lost 3 bases, V lost 7 bases, and 12 bases had no gene match. This CDR3 has 16 residues. Germline assignment: CDR1 MNHEY and CDR2 SVGEGT. This specimen was CD4+ T cells sorted from PBMCs, taken roughly 10 days after the first yellow fever vaccination. The receptor comes from a man in his late teens or twenties who received the YFV17D yellow fever vaccine. The chain joins TRBV6-2 or TRBV6-3 to TRBJ1-2; 9 bases map to TRBD1. CDR3 bases: TGTGCCAGCACCTTCGACGACAGGGGGAATGACTATGGCTACACCTTC. Protein sequence: CASTFDDRGNDYGYTF.